Below, 2 T cell receptor beta chains from the same sample are listed, as sequenced in a study of T-cell reconstitution after alpha-beta-depleted transplantation in children. Unique molecular identifiers were used in preparing the TCRbeta library. From the PCR reads, TCRdb called clonotypes with MiXCR, one entry per CDR3 protein. The table records about 230,000 distinct CDR3 sequences, 12% of them present only once. The sequenced sample was PBMCs from the stem cell graft donor, obtained from the stem cell graft. These receptors were taken from a human donor who donated a stem cell graft to a child with acute lymphoblastic leukemia.

This clonotype was observed at least ten times. This sequence joins TRBV20-1 and TRBJ2-3, with D maybe TRBD2 (6 bases). CDR1 DFQATT and CDR2 SNEGSKA come from the germline V gene (reference sequence). The germline V and J ends were trimmed by 6 bases and 5 bases, with 18 bases remaining between them. The CDR3 is 14 residues long. The CDR3 DNA reads as TGCAGTGCCACTGTAGCGGAAGTCGGAGATACGCAGTATTTT. It is translated as CSATVAEVGDTQYF.

The chain recombines TRBV11-2 with TRBJ1-2; 8 positions agree with TRBD1. CDR1 is SGHAT, CDR2 FQNNGV, per germline. V lost 5 bases, J lost 4 bases, and 3 bases stayed unmatched. The CDR3 sequence is 13 residues long. The CDR3 DNA reads TGTGCCAGCAGCCCGGACAGGGCCTATGGCTACACCTTC. It codes for CASSPDRAYGYTF.